Reported below is one T cell receptor beta chain. No antigen is known for it. The data were taken from a study of Graves' ophthalmopathy and Graves' hyperthyroidism. The TCR beta CDR3 regions underwent amplification from RNA transcripts. HTBI primers were used in a first-round RT-PCR, which preceded a second-round multiplex PCR. TCRdb redid the calling of the multiplex PCR reads with MiXCR, one entry per CDR3 protein. Of over a million distinct CDR3 sequences in the sample, about two fifths are singletons; the top ten hold approximately 12%. Notes on the study in general: Blood repertoires reportedly contained most expanded thyroid clonotypes above 0.001 frequency. In predicting ophthalmopathy progression, the model reached around 66% sensitivity and 72.22% specificity.

CDR1 DFQATT and CDR2 SNEGSKA come from the germline V gene (reference sequence). The ends lost 3 bases at V and 2 bases at J; junction bases unmatched: 18. This CDR3 is 20 amino acids long. The receptor was isolated from an adult man with Graves' hyperthyroidism. The chain has TRBV20-1 and TRBJ2-7; TRBD2 aligns across 14 bases. Material for sequencing was peripheral blood or thyroid tissue (not recorded which). CDR3 sequence: CSARTFGGQGTSGSTYEQYF. DNA of the CDR3: TGCAGTGCTAGGACCTTTGGGGGACAGGGGACTAGCGGGAGCACCTACGAGCAGTACTTC.